Listed below are T cell receptor beta chains from one sample, sequenced in a study of cytomegalovirus exposure and HLA in healthy donors. This table comes from immunoSEQ multiplex PCR, and its TCRdb copy is limited to in-frame clones, with some not included. The sample shows about 77,000 clones, around 78% of them seen only once. Sequenced: PBMCs. The receptors shown here come from a man aged 35 to 55 in good health and CMV-seronegative. Both conserved end residues are part of each CDR3. Fields, in order: J gene, V gene, clone size, D gene, CDR3 DNA, CDR3 protein. The D gene is left open where the match is weak. Clone size, where shown, is once, few, many, or a class for clones that have expanded.

TRBJ1-5 | TRBV14 | . | TRBD1 | TGTGCCAGCAGTCAGGGTAAGCCGGGACAGACCGATAGCAATCAGCCCCAGCATTTT | CASSQGKPGQTDSNQPQHF
TRBJ2-1 | TRBV9 | . | TRBD2 | TGTGCCAGCAGCGTAGCTAGTGGCGGGGGGGACAATGAGCAGTTCTTC | CASSVASGGGDNEQFF
TRBJ2-7 | TRBV5-4 | . | . | TGTGCCAGCAGCTTGGACAAATACGAGCAGTACTTC | CASSLDKYEQYF
TRBJ2-1 | TRBV6-4 | . | . | TGTGCCAGCAGTGCAAAGGGACTTTTCTCCTACAATGAGCAGTTCTTC | CASSAKGLFSYNEQFF
TRBJ2-7 | TRBV7-2 | . | TRBD2 | TGTGCCAGCAGCCCGCAACCTAGCGGGAGCTCCTACGAGCAGTACTTC | CASSPQPSGSSYEQYF
TRBJ1-5 | TRBV19 | . | . | TGTGCCAGTAGTACCGGGACTTCCCGGCCCCAGCATTTT | CASSTGTSRPQHF
TRBJ1-3 | TRBV30 | . | . | TGTGCCTGGACCGAGCGGCAGGGGAGAAACACCATATATTTT | CAWTERQGRNTIYF
TRBJ2-1 | TRBV5-1 | . | TRBD2 | TGCGCCAGCAGCCTGAAACTAGCGGGAGGGCTAGACAATGAGCAGTTCTTC | CASSLKLAGGLDNEQFF
TRBJ2-7 | TRBV29-1 | . | TRBD1 | TGCAGCGTTGACGGACAGGGTTTCCACGAGCAGTACTTC | CSVDGQGFHEQYF
TRBJ2-7 | TRBV18 | . | TRBD1 | TGTGCCAGCTCACTAGCCCGGGACAGAAGTTCCTACGAGCAGTACTTC | CASSLARDRSSYEQYF
TRBJ2-5 | TRBV7-2 | . | TRBD1 | TGTGCCAGCAGCTTAGAAGGGACAGGGCAGGAGACCCAGTACTTC | CASSLEGTGQETQYF
TRBJ1-1 | TRBV19 | . | . | TGTGCCAGTAGTATAGGTGGAGGGCGGACTGAAGCTTTCTTT | CASSIGGGRTEAFF
TRBJ1-4 | TRBV19 | . | . | TGTGCCAGTAAACCTACCCAAGCAACTAATGAAAAACTGTTTTTT | CASKPTQATNEKLFF
TRBJ1-3 | TRBV5-1 | . | TRBD1 | TGCGCCAGCAGCTTGGACAGGGGTGGAAACACCATATATTTT | CASSLDRGGNTIYF
TRBJ2-7 | TRBV7-7 | . | TRBD2 | TGTGCTAGCAGCTCTGGACTAGCGGGAGGGTTTGGCGAGCAGTACTTC | CASSSGLAGGFGEQYF
TRBJ2-7 | TRBV5-4 | . | . | TGTGCCAGCAGCTTCGGGGGGCTTACCTACGAGCAGTACTTC | CASSFGGLTYEQYF
TRBJ1-4 | TRBV7-7 | . | . | TGTGCTAGCAGCCCAACGACAGGACTGGGGGAAAAACTGTTTTTT | CASSPTTGLGEKLFF
TRBJ2-3 | TRBV6-6 | . | TRBD2 | TGTGCCAGCAGTGGGAAGGGAGGGCGAGATACGCAGTATTTT | CASSGKGGRDTQYF
TRBJ1-1 | TRBV19 | once | . | TGTGCCAGTAGTATAGTGTTTAGGGGTGAAGCTTTCTTT | CASSIVFRGEAFF
TRBJ1-1 | TRBV28 | . | . | TGTGCCAGCAGTTTGGGAGGAGGCCTCAACGCCAACACTGAAGCTTTCTTT | CASSLGGGLNANTEAFF
TRBJ1-3 | TRBV6-6 | . | . | TGTGCCAGCAGTAATGCGGGTCCTGGAAACACCATATATTTT | CASSNAGPGNTIYF
TRBJ1-2 | TRBV6-5 | . | . | TGTGCCAGCAGTTACGAGTGGGGTCAGGGCTATGGCTACACCTTC | CASSYEWGQGYGYTF
TRBJ2-7 | TRBV10-3 | . | TRBD1 | TGTGCCATCAGTGCCTCGACAGGGATCACCTACGAGCAGTACTTC | CAISASTGITYEQYF
TRBJ2-3 | TRBV4-2 | . | TRBD2 | TGTGCCAGCAGCCAAGATACAGCGGGAAGTCTAGGGGATACGCAGTATTTT | CASSQDTAGSLGDTQYF
TRBJ2-5 | TRBV5-6 | . | . | TGTGCCAGCAGCTTGGTAGTCGGGATTCAAGAGACCCAGTACTTC | CASSLVVGIQETQYF
TRBJ2-4 | TRBV7-9 | . | . | TGTGCCAGCAGCGCGACCCGACAGGGACTAGCCAAAAACATTCAGTACTTC | CASSATRQGLAKNIQYF
TRBJ2-7 | TRBV10-3 | once | TRBD2 | TGTGCCATCAGGGGGGGGATTCACTACGAGCAGTACTTC | CAIRGGIHYEQYF
TRBJ2-2 | TRBV29-1 | . | TRBD1 | TGCAGCGTTTCCGGGACAGGGAACACCGGGGAGCTGTTTTTT | CSVSGTGNTGELFF
TRBJ1-5 | TRBV19 | . | TRBD1 | TGTGCCAGTAAAGGGACAGGGGTCAATCAGCCCCAGCATTTT | CASKGTGVNQPQHF
TRBJ2-1 | TRBV11-2 | . | TRBD2 | TGTGCCAGCAGCTTAGGGGGGACTAGCGGGAGTTGGGTTTACAATGAGCAGTTCTTC | CASSLGGTSGSWVYNEQFF
TRBJ2-7 | TRBV18 | . | . | TGTGCCAGCTCACCGACTGGACTCCTGACGGGCGAGCAGTACTTC | CASSPTGLLTGEQYF
TRBJ2-5 | TRBV29-1 | . | . | TGCAGCGTTGGACAGAAAGAGACCCAGTACTTC | CSVGQKETQYF
TRBJ2-6 | TRBV7-9 | . | . | TGTGCCAGCAGCCCCCTCGGGGCCAACGTCCTGACTTTC | CASSPLGANVLTF
TRBJ2-7 | TRBV27 | . | TRBD1 | TGTGCCAGCAATAAGAGGGGGGGACAGGGGCCAGACGAGCAGTACTTC | CASNKRGGQGPDEQYF
TRBJ2-7 | TRBV30 | . | . | TGTGCCTGGAGTGTACTCCTCTACGAGCAGTACTTC | CAWSVLLYEQYF
TRBJ1-1 | TRBV7-9 | once | TRBD1 | TGTGCCAGCCTACAAAACCGGGACAGAGACACTGAAGCTTTCTTT | CASLQNRDRDTEAFF
TRBJ2-1 | TRBV5-1 | once | TRBD2 | TGCGCCAGCAAGGTAGCGGGAGACCCATACAATGAGCAGTTCTTC | CASKVAGDPYNEQFF
TRBJ2-7 | TRBV19 | . | TRBD2 | TGTGCCAGTAGTATGGGGCTAGCGGGCTACGAGCAGTACTTC | CASSMGLAGYEQYF
TRBJ1-4 | TRBV10-3 | . | . | TGTGCCATCAGTGGCGGCTTAAATGAAAAACTGTTTTTT | CAISGGLNEKLFF
TRBJ2-1 | TRBV28 | . | . | TGTGCCAGCAGTTTTGATCGGGGTTCCTACAATGAGCAGTTCTTC | CASSFDRGSYNEQFF
TRBJ2-5 | TRBV25-1 | . | TRBD2 | TGTGCCAGCTCTAGCGGGAGGGCCGGGGAGACCCAGTACTTC | CASSSGRAGETQYF
TRBJ2-1 | TRBV4-3 | . | TRBD2 | TGCGCCAGCAGCCAAGTTACTAGCGGGAGGGCCATTTACGGTGAGCAGTTCTTC | CASSQVTSGRAIYGEQFF
TRBJ2-5 | TRBV11-2 | . | . | TGTGCCAGCAGCTTCCGGACTCCTCAAGAGACCCAGTACTTC | CASSFRTPQETQYF
TRBJ2-3 | TRBV5-1 | once | TRBD2 | TGCGCCAGCAGCTTGGTGTCCGGACTAGCGGGAGGAGCAGATACGCAGTATTTT | CASSLVSGLAGGADTQYF
TRBJ1-2 | TRBV29-1 | once | . | TGCAGCGTTGATCCGAGCAGGGGCGGCTACACCTTC | CSVDPSRGGYTF
TRBJ1-2 | TRBV28 | few | TRBD1 | TGTGCCAGCAGTTTACTCACCATAGACAGGGCCCTCGACTATGGCTACACCTTC | CASSLLTIDRALDYGYTF
TRBJ2-2 | TRBV25-1 | . | TRBD2 | TGTGCCAGCAGTGAATTAGGACTAGCAACCGCGAACACCGGGGAGCTGTTTTTT | CASSELGLATANTGELFF
TRBJ2-7 | TRBV27 | . | . | TGTGCCAGCAGTGGAGGGGGCATTAGCTACGAGCAGTACTTC | CASSGGGISYEQYF
TRBJ2-7 | TRBV19 | . | TRBD2 | TGTGCCAGTAGGGGACTAGCGGGAGCCTACGAGCAGTACTTC | CASRGLAGAYEQYF
TRBJ1-2 | TRBV5-1 | . | . | TGCGCCAGCAGCTCAGGGGACTATGGCTACACCTTC | CASSSGDYGYTF
TRBJ1-2 | TRBV5-6 | . | TRBD1 | TGTGCCAGCAGCTTTGGTACAGGGGGAAATGACTATGGCTACACCTTC | CASSFGTGGNDYGYTF
TRBJ1-1 | TRBV19 | . | . | TGTGCCAGTAGTATACAGGGCGGCACTGAAGCTTTCTTT | CASSIQGGTEAFF
TRBJ2-7 | TRBV11-2 | . | . | TGTGCCAGCAGCTTAGGCGCCGAAGCCTACGAGCAGTACTTC | CASSLGAEAYEQYF
TRBJ1-1 | TRBV5-1 | . | . | TGCGCCAGCAGCTCTCCCAACACTGAAGCTTTCTTT | CASSSPNTEAFF
TRBJ2-1 | TRBV11-3 | . | TRBD2 | TGTGCCAGCAGCCCCCGACTAGCGGGATTTGAAGGCAATGAGCAGTTCTTC | CASSPRLAGFEGNEQFF
TRBJ2-3 | TRBV15 | . | . | TGTGCCACCAGCAGAGAGGGAGTGACAGATACGCAGTATTTT | CATSREGVTDTQYF
TRBJ1-3 | TRBV28 | . | TRBD1 | TGTGCCAGCAGTTACAGGGGGACTGGAAACACCATATATTTT | CASSYRGTGNTIYF
TRBJ1-2 | TRBV16 | . | . | TGTGCCAGCAGCCAATCGTCGCAGAACTATGGCTACACCTTC | CASSQSSQNYGYTF
TRBJ2-3 | TRBV6-1 | . | TRBD1 | TGTGCCAGCAGTGAAGCACGGACAGGCAAACCCACAGATACGCAGTATTTT | CASSEARTGKPTDTQYF
TRBJ1-5 | TRBV18 | few | . | TGTGCCAGCTCACTCGGAGTTAATCAGCCCCAGCATTTT | CASSLGVNQPQHF